The next 20 T cell receptor beta chains were all read from a single sample in a study of cytomegalovirus exposure and HLA in healthy donors. Assay used: immunoSEQ multiplex PCR; TCRdb lists only in-frame clones, some missing. The data hold roughly 70,000 clones, with about 82% observed a single time. The sample consisted of PBMCs. These TCRs come from a man under 40 in good health and CMV-seronegative.

The CDR3 loop reads CASSLGQRPETQYF. The CDR3 nucleotides are TGTGCCAGCAGCTTGGGGCAGCGACCAGAGACCCAGTACTTC. This chain links TRBV5-6 with TRBJ2-5; the D is unclear. The CDR3 spans 14 residues. V was pared by 0 bases and J by 4 bases, with 10 bases between. Looked up from germline, CDR1 is SGHDT and CDR2 is YYEEEE.

The chain couples TRBV18 to TRBJ1-2; the D is unclear. This CDR3 contains 15 residues. The V and J ends lost 3 bases and 3 bases respectively, with 14 bases between them. Germline V gene lookup returns CDR1 KGHSH and CDR2 LQKENI. CDR3 DNA: TGTGCCAGCTCACCCCCGGGAGGATCTTACTATGGCTACACCTTC. Amino acid sequence: CASSPPGGSYYGYTF. Full variable domain (rest looked up from reference TRBV18 and TRBJ1-2): NAGVMQNPRHLVRRRGQEARLRCSPMKGHSHVYWYRQLPEEGLKFMVYLQKENIIDESGMPKERFSAEFPKEGPSILRIQQVVRGDSAAYFCASSPPGGSYYGYTFGSGTRLTVV.

The chain combines TRBV9 with TRBJ2-2; D is ambiguous. With 0 bases removed from V and 5 bases from J, the gap between germline ends came to 5 bases. CDR3 length equals 13 residues. Germline V gene lookup returns CDR1 SGDLS and CDR2 YYNGEE. The CDR3 DNA reads as TGTGCCAGCAGCGTAGACGCGACCGGGGAGCTGTTTTTT. Amino acid sequence: CASSVDATGELFF.

This chain links TRBV28 with TRBJ1-2; D unresolved. This CDR3 is 14 amino acids long. CDR1 and CDR2 from the germline V gene are MDHEN and SYDVKM. V was clipped by 1 base and J by 7 bases, with 13 bases between them. CDR3 sequence: CASSLSAGDAGYTF. CDR3 sequence (DNA): TGTGCCAGCAGTTTATCTGCCGGAGATGCTGGCTACACCTTC.

The V call is TRBV6-5, the J call TRBJ2-7; D uncertain. CDR3 size: 14 residues. Germline values: CDR1 MNHEY, CDR2 SVGAGI. The V end lost 0 bases, the J end lost 3 bases, and 9 bases lay between the germline ends. CDR3 DNA sequence: TGTGCCAGCAGTTACTCGCTTGGGTACTACGAGCAGTACGTC. It yields the protein CASSYSLGYYEQYV.

This sequence joins TRBV27 and TRBJ1-5; D is unclear. Per the germline V gene, CDR1 is MNHEY and CDR2 is SMNVEV (reference sequence). The length of the CDR3 is 14 residues. The V end lost 2 bases, the J end lost 7 bases, and 12 bases lay between the germline ends. CDR3 protein: CASSLDRFGQPQHF. DNA for the CDR3: TGTGCCAGCAGTTTAGACCGGTTCGGGCAGCCCCAGCATTTT.

J is TRBJ2-7 and V is TRBV5-4, with 8 bases aligning to TRBD2. Germline values: CDR1 SGHNT, CDR2 YYREEE (reference sequence). The CDR3 has 16 amino acids. Trimming took 4 bases from V and 7 from J; bases not matched to a gene: 16. The CDR3 DNA reads TGTGCCAGCAGCCGAACGGCTAGCGGGTTGTCCTGGGAGCAGTACGTC. Translated, it gives CASSRTASGLSWEQYV.

The chain couples TRBV7-9 to TRBJ2-3; D uncertain. The V gene lost 5 bases and the J gene lost 0 bases, with 12 bases spanning the gap. The V gene's germline CDR1 is SEHNR and CDR2 FQNEAQ (reference sequence). The CDR3 sequence is 15 residues long. The CDR3 region is CASSPFTGSTDTQYF. The CDR3 DNA sequence: TGTGCCAGCAGCCCGTTCACGGGTAGCACAGATACGCAGTATTTT. Together with reference TRBV7-9 and TRBJ2-3, the CDR3 gives the full variable domain: DTGVSQNPRHKITKRGQNVTFRCDPISEHNRLYWYRQTLGQGPEFLTYFQNEAQLEKSRLLSDRFSAERPKGSFSTLEIQRTEQGDSAMYLCASSPFTGSTDTQYFGPGTRLTVL.

Here the CDR3 reads CASSRTTGTEAFF. The CDR3 DNA sequence: TGTGCCAGCAGCCGAACCACCGGTACTGAAGCTTTCTTT. This sequence joins TRBV11-3 and TRBJ1-1; D gene unclear. This CDR3 has 13 amino acids. In germline, CDR1 is SGHNT, CDR2 YENEEA. The V end was cut by 5 bases, the J end by 5 bases, with 12 bases between.

The chain recombines TRBV2 with TRBJ2-5; D is uncertain. Germline CDR1 reads SNHLY; CDR2 reads FYNNEI. This CDR3 is built from 14 residues. V was clipped by 2 bases and J by 1 base, with 8 bases between them. CDR3 coding DNA: TGTGCCAGCAGTGAAAGAGGTATCCAAGAGACCCAGTACTTC. Residues: CASSERGIQETQYF.

The chain combines TRBV15 with TRBJ2-5; tentatively, D is TRBD1 (6 bases). This CDR3 has 16 residues. Germline-derived CDR1 and CDR2 are LNHNV and YYDKDF (reference sequence). V dropped 4 bases and J dropped 5 bases, with 20 bases sitting between them. The CDR3, as DNA: TGTGCCACCAGCAAACTCCGGGACATGCGGCTGGAGACCCAGTACTTC. The encoded protein is CATSKLRDMRLETQYF. Full variable domain (rest looked up from reference TRBV15 and TRBJ2-5): DAMVIQNPRYQVTQFGKPVTLSCSQTLNHNVMYWYQQKSSQAPKLLFHYYDKDFNNEADTPDNFQSRRPNTSFCFLDIRSPGLGDTAMYLCATSKLRDMRLETQYFGPGTRLLVL.

This clone was recorded only once. The V gene is TRBV5-6, the J gene TRBJ2-3, with D perhaps TRBD1 (6 bases). V lost 4 bases and J lost 7, with 13 bases in between. The CDR3 totals 13 residues. Germline CDR1 is SGHDT and CDR2 is YYEEEE. The CDR3 spells CASSPQGTNTQYF. The DNA of the CDR3 is TGTGCCAGCAGCCCGCAGGGGACAAATACGCAGTATTTT.

The chain carries TRBV10-3 and TRBJ1-1, with 7 bases matching TRBD1. The ends lost 6 bases at V and 2 bases at J; junction bases unmatched: 9. Germline CDR1 and CDR2: ENHRY and SYGVKD. The CDR3 sequence is 15 residues long. The CDR3 DNA follows: TGTGCCATCAGCCTACTGGGGACAGATAACACTGAAGCTTTCTTT. Its translation is CAISLLGTDNTEAFF.

This clone was found a few times. The chain links TRBV28 to TRBJ2-7; D gene uncertain. V gave up 5 bases and J gave up 0 bases, with 11 bases separating them. CDR1 and CDR2 (germline): MDHEN, SYDVKM. CDR3 length equals 14 residues. The CDR3 loop is CASSPRLSSYEQYV. The DNA for the CDR3 is TGTGCCAGCAGTCCGCGGCTTAGCTCCTACGAGCAGTACGTC.

The V and J genes are TRBV28 and TRBJ1-2; 7 bases agree with TRBD1. The germline V gene encodes CDR1 MDHEN and CDR2 SYDVKM. With V trimmed by 6 bases and J by 8 bases, 6 bases remained unmatched. CDR3 size: 12 residues. The CDR3 reads CASRRTGDGYTF. The CDR3, as DNA: TGTGCCAGCAGACGTACAGGGGACGGCTACACCTTC.

CDR3 sequence reads: CASSQGLAGATDTQYF. CDR3 bases: TGTGCCAGCAGCCAGGGGCTAGCGGGAGCCACAGATACGCAGTATTTT. This chain connects TRBV7-7 to TRBJ2-3, with 10 positions matching TRBD2. CDR3 length equals 16 residues. Germline CDR1 is SSHAT and CDR2 is FNYEAQ (reference sequence). V was pared by 5 bases and J by 2 bases, with 7 bases of the junction left unmatched. Using reference TRBV7-7 and TRBJ2-3 for the parts outside the CDR3, the full variable domain is GAGVSQSPRYKVTKRGQDVTLRCDPISSHATLYWYQQALGQGPEFLTYFNYEAQPDKSGLPSDRFSAERPEGSISTLTIQRTEQRDSAMYRCASSQGLAGATDTQYFGPGTRLTVL.

The rearrangement joins TRBV19 to TRBJ1-2, with 7 bases identical to TRBD1. The germline CDR1 and CDR2 sequences are LNHDA and SQIVND (reference sequence). Unmatched junction bases numbered 2, after V lost 6 bases and J lost 7 bases. This CDR3 comprises 11 residues. CDR3 DNA sequence: TGTGCCAGTAGAGCAGGGGGTGGCTACACCTTC. Its protein is CASRAGGGYTF.

V usage is TRBV29-1 and J usage is TRBJ2-2, with a weak D call TRBD1 (5 bases). There are 14 residues in the CDR3. Germline CDR1 SQVTM, CDR2 ANQGSEA. V lost 7 bases and J 4 bases, leaving 16 bases between the germline ends. CDR3 nucleotide sequence: TGCAGCGCCGGAAGACAGTCATCCACCGGGGAGCTGTTTTTT. Residues: CSAGRQSSTGELFF.

This chain uses TRBV28 with TRBJ2-6; D may be TRBD2 (5 bases). This CDR3 region has 16 residues. Germline V lookup: CDR1 MDHEN, CDR2 SYDVKM. Trimming stripped 4 bases from V and 0 bases from J, with 10 bases between. CDR3 amino acids: CASSSFRDSGANVLTF. As DNA, the CDR3 is TGTGCCAGCAGTTCTTTTCGGGACTCTGGGGCCAACGTCCTGACTTTC.

The chain links TRBV11-3 to TRBJ2-3, with 7 bases matching TRBD1. V gave up 5 bases and J gave up 1 base; unmatched junction bases: 3. The CDR3 totals 14 residues. Germline assignment: CDR1 SGHNT and CDR2 YENEEA. The CDR3 bases are TGTGCCAGCAGCACAGGGGATGGCACAGATACGCAGTATTTT. The encoded protein is CASSTGDGTDTQYF.